This T cell receptor beta chain originates from a study of early T cells in non-severe SARS-CoV-2 infection. Study overall: Sequencing input comprised bulk RNA from unsorted whole blood; chain pairing was not available.

General study findings and limits: In VDJdb matching, anti-spike CD8 responses were favored while private and CD4 specificities went missing.

Individual cDNA molecules were tagged with unique molecular identifiers, the study reported. MiXCR was run by TCRdb on the 5' RACE reads, yielding one entry per CDR3 protein. The table includes tens of thousands of distinct CDR3 sequences, about an eighth detected once. There are 17 residues in the CDR3. The germline V gene has CDR1 SGHRS and CDR2 YFSETQ. Trimming took 0 bases from V and 1 from J, leaving 16 bases between them. Details on this clonotype: As yet, its antigen is unknown.

This receptor was obtained from an adult who was a healthcare worker with PCR-confirmed SARS-CoV-2 infection or an uninfected control (not recorded which). Specimen: whole blood. V gene TRBV5-1 combines with J gene TRBJ2-5; D gene unclear. The CDR3 region has the DNA TGCGCCAGCAGCTTGGGCGCCGGTGGTTGGGTCCAAGAGACCCAGTACTTC. Protein sequence: CASSLGAGGWVQETQYF.